This section outlines one TCR beta chain sequence together with its context. Its cognate antigen is unknown. There are 13 residues in the CDR3. Germline assignment: CDR1 SEHNR and CDR2 FQNEAQ (reference sequence). The data belong to a study of blood T cells in healthy people across ages. Using a J-beta primer mix together with a sample-barcoded 5' primer, a second PCR was run for roughly 6 to 12 cycles. Carrying 12 random nucleotides, a template-switch adaptor labeled each individual cDNA molecule. TCRdb used MiXCR to reprocess the 5' RACE reads, holding one entry per CDR3 protein. The sample comprises about 1,600,000 distinct CDR3 sequences, roughly 40% of which are singletons, and roughly 8.2% rests with the top ten. Those donating, healthy Caucasian individuals from Russia, were aged about 6 to 100. Study-wide points: Both naive CD4+ cell counts and diversity were greater in long-lived donors than in aged donors.

The chain employs TRBV7-9 and TRBJ2-4, with 7 bases that match TRBD1. The last part of the DNA fits TRBJ2-7 better; the J call may be wrong. The receptor comes from a woman between 18 and 30 years old in good health. The sample consisted of blood. In DNA, the CDR3 is TGTGCCAGCAGCCAACAGGGGCGGAACGAGCAGTACTTC. As protein: CASSQQGRNEQYF.